The present T cell receptor (beta chain) was sequenced within a study of blood T cell repertoires in COVID-19. This clone was counted only a few times. Those who participated ranged in age from 18 to 89 years and resided in approximately 26 US areas. Assignments of participants to cohorts depended upon their own reported clinical history. A COVID-19 case was met by exposed participants within 2 weeks before study entry. Using immunoSEQ multiplex PCR, the repertoire was profiled, and TCRdb retains in-frame clones only, with some absent. This table holds 250,000 or so clones, approximately 90% found once. The CDR3 spans 14 residues. The junction had 5 bases not matched to a gene; V was cut back by 0 bases and J by 7 bases. Germline-derived CDR1 and CDR2 are SGHRS and YFSETQ.

Sequencing used PBMCs or T cells enriched from blood (not recorded which). This receptor was identified in a man aged 40-55 years who had been exposed to COVID-19. The V and J genes are TRBV5-1 and TRBJ2-7; TRBD1 agrees at 9 bases. The CDR3 DNA is TGCGCCAGCAGCTTGGAACAGGGGGCCGGGGAGCAGTACTTC. This codes for CASSLEQGAGEQYF.